This T cell receptor (beta chain) appears in the sequencing data of a study of blood T cell repertoires in COVID-19. Study-level background: T cells, B-cell-depleted T cells, or PBMCs supplied cDNA or gDNA.

In the study's own analysis: Estimated nucleated cell counts came from reference gene primer amplification. Method: immunoSEQ multiplex PCR; TCRdb's copy keeps in-frame clones and lacks some. D and trimming were read from the DNA, whereas the V and J calls and clone size are those reported in that table. There are approximately 130,000 clones in the sample; approximately 87% occur only once, and about 2.1% lies in the top ten. CDR1 is SGHAT, CDR2 FQNNGV, per germline. The CDR3 is made up of 17 amino acids. J was trimmed by 3 bases and V by 5 bases; bases with no gene match: 10. Material for sequencing was peripheral blood. V usage is TRBV11-2 and J usage is TRBJ2-2; 9 bases line up with TRBD2. The clonotype comes from a woman aged 45 to 65 with acute or convalescent COVID-19. The DNA of the CDR3 is TGTGCCAGCAGCCCCCTTAAACTAGCGGGTGACACCGGGGAGCTGTTTTTT. This gives the protein CASSPLKLAGDTGELFF.